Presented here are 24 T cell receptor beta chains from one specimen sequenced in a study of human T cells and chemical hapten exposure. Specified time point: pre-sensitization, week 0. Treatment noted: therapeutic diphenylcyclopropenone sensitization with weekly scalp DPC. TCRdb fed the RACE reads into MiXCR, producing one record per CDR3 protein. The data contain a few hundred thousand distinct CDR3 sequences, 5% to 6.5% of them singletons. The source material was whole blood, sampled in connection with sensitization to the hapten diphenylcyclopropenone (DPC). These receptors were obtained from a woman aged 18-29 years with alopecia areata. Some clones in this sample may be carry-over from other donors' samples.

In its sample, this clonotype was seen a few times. CDR3 loop: CASSWGQGFSTDTQYF. DNA for the CDR3: TGTGCCAGCAGTTGGGGACAGGGCTTTTCCACAGATACGCAGTATTTT. This chain uses TRBV6-5 with TRBJ2-3, with 9 bases identical to TRBD1. The trim removed 4 bases at V and 2 bases at J, leaving 7 bases unmatched. CDR1 is MNHEY and CDR2 is SVGAGI in the germline V gene. The CDR3 is 16 amino acids.

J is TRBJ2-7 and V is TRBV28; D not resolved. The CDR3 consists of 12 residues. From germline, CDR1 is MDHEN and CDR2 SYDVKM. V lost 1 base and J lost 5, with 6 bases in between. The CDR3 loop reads CASSLSGNEQYF. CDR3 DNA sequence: TGTGCCAGCAGTTTATCAGGAAACGAGCAGTACTTC.

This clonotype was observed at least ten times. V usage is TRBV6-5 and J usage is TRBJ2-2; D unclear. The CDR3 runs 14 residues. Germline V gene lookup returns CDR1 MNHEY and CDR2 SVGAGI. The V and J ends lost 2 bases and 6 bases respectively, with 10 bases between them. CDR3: CASSYASRSGELFF. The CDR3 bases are TGTGCCAGCAGTTACGCTTCCAGATCCGGGGAGCTGTTTTTT.

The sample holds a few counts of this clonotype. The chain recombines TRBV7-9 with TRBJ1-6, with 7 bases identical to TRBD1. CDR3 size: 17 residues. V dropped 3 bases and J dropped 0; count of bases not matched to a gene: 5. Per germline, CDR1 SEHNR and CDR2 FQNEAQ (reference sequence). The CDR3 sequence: CASSFPGQSSYNSPLHF. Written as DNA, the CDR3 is TGTGCCAGCAGCTTCCCGGGACAGAGCTCCTATAATTCACCCCTCCACTTT. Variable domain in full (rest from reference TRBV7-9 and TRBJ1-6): DTGVSQNPRHKITKRGQNVTFRCDPISEHNRLYWYRQTLGQGPEFLTYFQNEAQLEKSRLLSDRFSAERPKGSFSTLEIQRTEQGDSAMYLCASSFPGQSSYNSPLHFGNGTRLTVT.

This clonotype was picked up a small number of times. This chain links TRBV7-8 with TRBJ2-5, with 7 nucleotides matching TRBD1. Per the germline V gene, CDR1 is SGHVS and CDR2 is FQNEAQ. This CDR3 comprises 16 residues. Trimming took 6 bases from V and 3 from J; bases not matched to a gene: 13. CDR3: CASRKDRVVVKETQYF. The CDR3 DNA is TGTGCCAGCAGGAAAGACAGGGTGGTTGTAAAAGAGACCCAGTACTTC. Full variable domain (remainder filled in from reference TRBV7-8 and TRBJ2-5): GAGVSQSPRYKVAKRGQDVALRCDPISGHVSLFWYQQALGQGPEFLTYFQNEAQLDKSGLPSDRFFAERPEGSVSTLKIQRTQQEDSAVYLCASRKDRVVVKETQYFGPGTRLLVL.

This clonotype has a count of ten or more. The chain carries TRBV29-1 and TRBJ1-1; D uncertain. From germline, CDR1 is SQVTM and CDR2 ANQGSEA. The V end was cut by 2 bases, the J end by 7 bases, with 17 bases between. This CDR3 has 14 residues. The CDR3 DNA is TGCAGCGTTGAACCAGAGGGCCAGTTCATTGAAGCTTTCTTT. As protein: CSVEPEGQFIEAFF.

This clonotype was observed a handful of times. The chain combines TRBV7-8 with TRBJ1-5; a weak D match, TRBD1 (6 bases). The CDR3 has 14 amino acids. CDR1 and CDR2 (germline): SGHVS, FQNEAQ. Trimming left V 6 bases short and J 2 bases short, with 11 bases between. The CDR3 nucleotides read TGTGCCAGCAGTCAGGGGTCCCGCAATCAGCCCCAGCATTTT. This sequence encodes CASSQGSRNQPQHF.

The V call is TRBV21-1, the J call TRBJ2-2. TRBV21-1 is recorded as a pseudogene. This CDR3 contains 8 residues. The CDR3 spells CPPGELFF. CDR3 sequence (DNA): TGTCCACCCGGGGAGCTGTTTTTT.

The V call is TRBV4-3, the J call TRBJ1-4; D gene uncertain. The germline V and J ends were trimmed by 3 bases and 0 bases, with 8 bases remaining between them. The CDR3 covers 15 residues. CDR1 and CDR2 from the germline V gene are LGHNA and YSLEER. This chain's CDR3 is CASSQYSATNEKLFF. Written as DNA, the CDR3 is TGCGCCAGCAGCCAGTACTCAGCAACTAATGAAAAACTGTTTTTT.

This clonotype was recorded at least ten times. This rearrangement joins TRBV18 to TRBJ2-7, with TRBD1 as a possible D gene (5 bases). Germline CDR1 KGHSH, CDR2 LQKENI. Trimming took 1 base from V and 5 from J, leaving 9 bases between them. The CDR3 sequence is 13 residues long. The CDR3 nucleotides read TGTGCCAGCTCACCACAGGGGCGGAACGAGCAGTACTTC. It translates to CASSPQGRNEQYF.

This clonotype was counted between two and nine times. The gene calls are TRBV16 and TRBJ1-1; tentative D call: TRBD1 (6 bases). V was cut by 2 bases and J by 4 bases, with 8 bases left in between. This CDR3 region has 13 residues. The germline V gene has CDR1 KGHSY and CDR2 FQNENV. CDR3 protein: CASSQQGTTEAFF. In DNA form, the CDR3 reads TGTGCCAGCAGCCAACAGGGGACCACTGAAGCTTTCTTT.

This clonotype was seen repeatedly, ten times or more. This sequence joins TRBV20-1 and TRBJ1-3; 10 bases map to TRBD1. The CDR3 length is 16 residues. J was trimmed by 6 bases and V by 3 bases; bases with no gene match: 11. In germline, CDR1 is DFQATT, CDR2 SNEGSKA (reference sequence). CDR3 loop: CSARGLQTGGENTIYF. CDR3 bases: TGCAGTGCTAGGGGACTCCAGACAGGGGGCGAAAACACCATATATTTT.

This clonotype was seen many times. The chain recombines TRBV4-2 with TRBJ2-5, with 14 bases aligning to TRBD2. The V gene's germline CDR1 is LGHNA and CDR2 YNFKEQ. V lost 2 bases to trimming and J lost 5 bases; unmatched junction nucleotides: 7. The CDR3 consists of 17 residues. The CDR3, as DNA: TGTGCCAGCAGCCAACCGACTAGCGGGGGGGCCGTGGAGACCCAGTACTTC. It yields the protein CASSQPTSGGAVETQYF.

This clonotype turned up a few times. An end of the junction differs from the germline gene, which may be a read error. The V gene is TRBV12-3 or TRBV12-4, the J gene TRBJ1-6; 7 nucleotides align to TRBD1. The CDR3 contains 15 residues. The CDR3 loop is CASRADRSYNSPPHF. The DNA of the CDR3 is TGTGCCAGCAGAGCGGACAGGTCCTATAATTCACCCCCCCACTTT.

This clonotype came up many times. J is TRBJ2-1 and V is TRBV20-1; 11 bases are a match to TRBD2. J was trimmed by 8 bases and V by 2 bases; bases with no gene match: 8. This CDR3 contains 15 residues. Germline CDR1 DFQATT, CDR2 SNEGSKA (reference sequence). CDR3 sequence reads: CSARPLAGGRDEQFF. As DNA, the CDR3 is TGCAGTGCTAGACCCCTAGCGGGGGGTAGGGATGAGCAGTTCTTC.

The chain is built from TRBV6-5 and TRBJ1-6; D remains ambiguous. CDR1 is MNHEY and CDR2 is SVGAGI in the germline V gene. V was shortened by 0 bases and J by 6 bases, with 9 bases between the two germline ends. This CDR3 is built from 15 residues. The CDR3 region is CASSYSNSPNSPLHF. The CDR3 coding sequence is TGTGCCAGCAGTTACTCAAACTCCCCTAATTCACCCCTCCACTTT.

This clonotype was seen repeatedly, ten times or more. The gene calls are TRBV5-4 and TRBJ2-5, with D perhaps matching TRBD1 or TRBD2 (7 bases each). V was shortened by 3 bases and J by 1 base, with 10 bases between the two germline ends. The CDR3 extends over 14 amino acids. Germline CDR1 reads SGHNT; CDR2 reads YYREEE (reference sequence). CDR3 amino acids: CASSSGGGQETQYF. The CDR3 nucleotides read TGTGCCAGCAGCTCAGGGGGGGGCCAAGAGACCCAGTACTTC.

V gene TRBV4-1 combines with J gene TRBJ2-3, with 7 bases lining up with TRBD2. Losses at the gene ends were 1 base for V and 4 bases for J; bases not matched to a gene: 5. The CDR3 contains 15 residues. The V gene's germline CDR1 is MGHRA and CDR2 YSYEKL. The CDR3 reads CASSQVGLAADTQYF. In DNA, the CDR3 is TGCGCCAGCAGCCAAGTGGGCCTAGCGGCAGATACGCAGTATTTT.

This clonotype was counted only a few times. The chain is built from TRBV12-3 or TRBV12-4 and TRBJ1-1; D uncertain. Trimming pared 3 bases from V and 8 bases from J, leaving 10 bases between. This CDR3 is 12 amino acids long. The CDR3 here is CASSFGVGEAFF. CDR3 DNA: TGTGCCAGCAGTTTCGGGGTGGGAGAAGCTTTCTTT.

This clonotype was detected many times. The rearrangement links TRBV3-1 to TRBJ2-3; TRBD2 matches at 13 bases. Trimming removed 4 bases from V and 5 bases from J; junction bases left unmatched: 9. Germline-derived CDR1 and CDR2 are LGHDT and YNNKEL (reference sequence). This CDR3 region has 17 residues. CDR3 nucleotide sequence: TGTGCCAGCAGCCGCGTGACTAGCGGGGGGCCTAGAGATACGCAGTATTTT. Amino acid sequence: CASSRVTSGGPRDTQYF.

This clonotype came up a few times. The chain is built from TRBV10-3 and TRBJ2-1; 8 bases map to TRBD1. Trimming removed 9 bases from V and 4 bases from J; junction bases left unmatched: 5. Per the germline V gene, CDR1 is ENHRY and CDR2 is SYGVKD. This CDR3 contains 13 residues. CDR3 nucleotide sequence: TGTGCCATTTCGGGACAGGCTTACAATGAGCAGTTCTTC. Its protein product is CAISGQAYNEQFF.

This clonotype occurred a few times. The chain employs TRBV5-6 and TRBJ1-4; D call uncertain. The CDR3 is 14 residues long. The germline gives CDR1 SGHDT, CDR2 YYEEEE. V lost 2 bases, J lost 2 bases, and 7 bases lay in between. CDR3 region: CASSFRGTNEKLFF. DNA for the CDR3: TGTGCCAGCAGCTTCAGAGGCACTAATGAAAAACTGTTTTTT.

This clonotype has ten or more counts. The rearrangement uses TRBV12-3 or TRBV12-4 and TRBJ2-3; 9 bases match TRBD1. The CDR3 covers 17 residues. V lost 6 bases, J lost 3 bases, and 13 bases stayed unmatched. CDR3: CASSPRYPDRGTDTQYF. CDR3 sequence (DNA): TGTGCCAGCAGCCCTAGGTACCCGGACAGGGGAACAGATACGCAGTATTTT.

The CDR3 loop is CSARGNSNQPQHF. The CDR3 DNA reads as TGCAGTGCTAGAGGGAACAGCAATCAGCCCCAGCATTTT. This chain joins TRBV20-1 and TRBJ1-5; D gene unclear. This CDR3 is built from 13 residues. The germline V gene has CDR1 DFQATT and CDR2 SNEGSKA (reference sequence). Trimming shortened V by 1 base and J by 1 base, and 5 bases separated the two germline ends.